This TCR beta chain appears in the sequencing data of a study of T cells in localized non-small cell lung cancer. Assay: immunoSEQ multiplex PCR; the TCRdb copy retains only in-frame clones and omits some. The sample has 40,000 to 55,000 clones, around 81% seen once. The CDR3 is 16 amino acids. CDR1 is SGHVS, CDR2 FNYEAQ, per germline. Trimming took 1 base from V and 0 from J, leaving 10 bases between them. Source: peripheral blood mononuclear cells, taken before any cancer treatment. This TCR was recovered from a man aged 40-75 years with stage III lung adenocarcinoma. This chain joins TRBV7-6 and TRBJ1-5; D is possibly TRBD1 (5 bases). The CDR3 coding sequence is TGTGCCAGCAGCTTAGTCGAGGGGATTAGCAATCAGCCCCAGCATTTT. Protein product: CASSLVEGISNQPQHF.